This paragraph covers one T cell receptor beta chain sequence. Its antigen is unknown. Trimming pared 1 base from V and 6 bases from J, leaving 10 bases between. Germline values: CDR1 LNHDA, CDR2 SQIVND (reference sequence). This CDR3 contains 14 residues. This entry is derived from a study of cytomegalovirus exposure and HLA in healthy donors. Study-wide findings and caveats: V- and J-gene trimming of TCR beta was linked (in a later analysis) to a missense DCLRE1C variant. Differences between HLA loci emerged in a later analysis of TCR association rates, with DRB1 most and HLA-C fewest.

The study ran its PCR with 60 Vbeta and 13 Jbeta primers. Produced via immunoSEQ multiplex PCR; TCRdb's table is partial and in-frame only. The table records about 210,000 clones, roughly 74% of them present only once. The receptor comes from a young woman in good health and CMV-seropositive. The chain is built from TRBV19 and TRBJ1-5; no reliable D call. Sequencing used PBMCs. The CDR3 region is CASSIVVASQPQHF. DNA for the CDR3: TGTGCCAGTAGTATAGTGGTCGCGAGTCAGCCCCAGCATTTT.